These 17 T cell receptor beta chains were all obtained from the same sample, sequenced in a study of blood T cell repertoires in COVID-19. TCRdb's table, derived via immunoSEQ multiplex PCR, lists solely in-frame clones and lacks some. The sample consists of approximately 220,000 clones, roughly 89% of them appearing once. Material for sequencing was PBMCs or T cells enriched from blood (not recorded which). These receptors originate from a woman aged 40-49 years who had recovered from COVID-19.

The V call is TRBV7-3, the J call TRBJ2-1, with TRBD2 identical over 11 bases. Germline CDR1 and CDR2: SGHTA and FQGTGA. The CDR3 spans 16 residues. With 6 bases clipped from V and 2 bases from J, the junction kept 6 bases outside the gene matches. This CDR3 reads CASRDGTSGTYNEQFF. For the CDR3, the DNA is TGTGCCAGCAGGGACGGGACTAGCGGAACCTACAATGAGCAGTTCTTC.

CDR3 sequence (DNA): TGTGCCAGCAGCCCCTCGACAGCCTTCTCAACTGAGCAGTTCTTC. It yields the protein CASSPSTAFSTEQFF. V is TRBV7-2 and J is TRBJ2-1, with D perhaps matching TRBD1 (5 bases). V dropped 5 bases and J dropped 9 bases, with 20 bases sitting between them. The V gene's germline CDR1 is SGHTA and CDR2 FQGNSA. The CDR3 contains 15 residues.

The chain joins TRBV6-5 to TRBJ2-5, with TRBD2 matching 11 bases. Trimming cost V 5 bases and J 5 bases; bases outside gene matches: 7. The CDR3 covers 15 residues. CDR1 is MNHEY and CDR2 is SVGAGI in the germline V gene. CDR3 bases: TGTGCCAGCAGTAAGATGACTAGCGGGGAGGAGACCCAGTACTTC. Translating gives CASSKMTSGEETQYF.

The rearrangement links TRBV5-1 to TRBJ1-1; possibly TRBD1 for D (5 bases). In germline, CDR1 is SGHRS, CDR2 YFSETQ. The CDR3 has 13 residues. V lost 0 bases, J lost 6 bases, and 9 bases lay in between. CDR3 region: CASSLGDYSEAFF. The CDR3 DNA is TGCGCCAGCAGCTTGGGGGACTATTCTGAAGCTTTCTTT.

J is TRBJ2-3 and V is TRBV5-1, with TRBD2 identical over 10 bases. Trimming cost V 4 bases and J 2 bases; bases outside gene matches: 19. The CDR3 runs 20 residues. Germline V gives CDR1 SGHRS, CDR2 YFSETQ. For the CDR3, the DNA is TGCGCCAGCAGCCTTACCCCGGGTAGCGGGAGGCTTGGGTTCACAGATACGCAGTATTTT. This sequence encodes CASSLTPGSGRLGFTDTQYF.

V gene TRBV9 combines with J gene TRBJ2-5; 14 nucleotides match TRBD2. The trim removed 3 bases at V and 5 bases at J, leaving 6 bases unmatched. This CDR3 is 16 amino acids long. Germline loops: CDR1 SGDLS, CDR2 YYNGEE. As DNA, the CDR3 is TGTGCCAGCAGCGAACCGGGACTAGCGGGAGTTGAGACCCAGTACTTC. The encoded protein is CASSEPGLAGVETQYF.

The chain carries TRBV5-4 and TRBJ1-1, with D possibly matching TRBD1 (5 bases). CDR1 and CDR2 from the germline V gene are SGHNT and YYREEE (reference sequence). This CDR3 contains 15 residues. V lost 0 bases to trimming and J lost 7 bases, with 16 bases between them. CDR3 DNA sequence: TGTGCCAGCAGCTTGGAGTATCTTCAGGGCCATGAAGCTTTCTTT. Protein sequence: CASSLEYLQGHEAFF.

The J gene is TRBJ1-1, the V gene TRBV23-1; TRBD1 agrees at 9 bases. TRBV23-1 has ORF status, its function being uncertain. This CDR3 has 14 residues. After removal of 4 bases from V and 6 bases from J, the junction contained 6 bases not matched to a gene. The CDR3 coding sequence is TGCGCCAGCAGTCCCTGGGACAGGGACCCTGAAGCTTTCTTT. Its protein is CASSPWDRDPEAFF.

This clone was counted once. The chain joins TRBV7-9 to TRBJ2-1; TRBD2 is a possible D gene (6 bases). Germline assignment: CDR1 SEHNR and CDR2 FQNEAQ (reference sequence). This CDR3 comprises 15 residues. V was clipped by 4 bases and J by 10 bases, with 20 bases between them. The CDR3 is CASSYSTGLITEQFF. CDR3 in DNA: TGTGCCAGCAGCTACTCAACGGGACTTATCACGGAGCAGTTCTTC.

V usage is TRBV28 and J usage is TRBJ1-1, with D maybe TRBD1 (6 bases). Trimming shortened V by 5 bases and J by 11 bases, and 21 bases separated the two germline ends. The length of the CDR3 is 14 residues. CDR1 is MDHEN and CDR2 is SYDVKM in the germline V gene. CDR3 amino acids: CASSETGRAWWAFF. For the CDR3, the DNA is TGTGCCAGCAGTGAGACAGGCCGGGCTTGGTGGGCTTTCTTT.

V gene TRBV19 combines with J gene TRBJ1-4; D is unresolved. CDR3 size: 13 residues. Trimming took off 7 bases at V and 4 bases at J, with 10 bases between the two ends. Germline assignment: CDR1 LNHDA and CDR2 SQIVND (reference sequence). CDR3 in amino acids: CASNGGYNEKLFF. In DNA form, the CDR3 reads TGTGCCAGTAACGGAGGATATAATGAAAAACTGTTTTTT.

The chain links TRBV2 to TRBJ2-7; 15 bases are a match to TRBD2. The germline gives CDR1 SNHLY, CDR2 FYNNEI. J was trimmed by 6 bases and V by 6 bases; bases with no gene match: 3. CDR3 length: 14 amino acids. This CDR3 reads CASRMGLAGGEQYF. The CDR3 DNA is TGTGCCAGCAGAATGGGACTAGCGGGAGGCGAGCAGTACTTC.

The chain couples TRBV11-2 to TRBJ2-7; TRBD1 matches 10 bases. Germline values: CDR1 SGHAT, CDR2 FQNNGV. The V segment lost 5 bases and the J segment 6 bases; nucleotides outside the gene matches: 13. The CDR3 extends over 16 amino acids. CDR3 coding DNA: TGTGCCAGCAGCCAAACACTCCGGGACAGGGGTTCCGAGCAGTACGTC. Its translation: CASSQTLRDRGSEQYV.

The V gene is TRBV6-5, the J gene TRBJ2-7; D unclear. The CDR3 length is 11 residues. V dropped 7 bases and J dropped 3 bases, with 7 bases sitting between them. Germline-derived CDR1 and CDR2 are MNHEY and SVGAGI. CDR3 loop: CASIRDYEQYF. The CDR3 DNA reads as TGTGCCAGCATCCGAGACTACGAGCAGTACTTC.

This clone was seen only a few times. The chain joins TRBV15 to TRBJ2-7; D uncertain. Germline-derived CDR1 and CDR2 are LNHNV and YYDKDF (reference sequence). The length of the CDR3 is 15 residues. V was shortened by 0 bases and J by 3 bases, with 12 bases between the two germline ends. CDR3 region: CATSRDLGRSYEQYF. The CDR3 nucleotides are TGTGCCACCAGCAGAGATCTTGGCCGAAGCTACGAGCAGTACTTC.

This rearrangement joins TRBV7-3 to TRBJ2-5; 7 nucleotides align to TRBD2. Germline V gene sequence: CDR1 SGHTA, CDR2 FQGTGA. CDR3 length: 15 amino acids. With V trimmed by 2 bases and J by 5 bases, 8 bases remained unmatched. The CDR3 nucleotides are TGTGCCAGCAGCTTATTAGGCGGGAGCGGGGAGACCCAGTACTTC. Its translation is CASSLLGGSGETQYF. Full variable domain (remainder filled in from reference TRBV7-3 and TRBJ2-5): GAGVSQTPSNKVTEKGKYVELRCDPISGHTALYWYRQSLGQGPEFLIYFQGTGAADDSGLPNDRFFAVRPEGSVSTLKIQRTERGDSAVYLCASSLLGGSGETQYFGPGTRLLVL.

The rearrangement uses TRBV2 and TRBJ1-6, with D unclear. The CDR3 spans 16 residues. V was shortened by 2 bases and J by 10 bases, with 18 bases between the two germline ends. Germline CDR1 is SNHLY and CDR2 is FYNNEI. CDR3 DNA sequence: TGTGCCAGCAGTGAATACTATCCCGTCGGGAGATCACCCCTCCACTTT. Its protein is CASSEYYPVGRSPLHF.